Below, one T cell receptor (beta chain) is given with its context. These data originate in a study of identical twins. TCRdb reprocessed the 5' RACE reads with MiXCR, giving one entry per CDR3 protein. The top ten clones hold about 0.47% of a sample with fewer than 550,000 distinct CDR3 sequences, 15% of them seen once. The germline V and J ends were trimmed by 4 bases and 5 bases, with 15 bases remaining between them. This CDR3 comprises 14 residues. Germline CDR1 and CDR2: SGHRS and YFSETQ. The same data also went into a second study, on yellow fever vaccine responses in identical twins.

The TCR comes from a woman aged 18 to 35 in good health. This chain uses TRBV5-1 with TRBJ2-5, with D perhaps TRBD2 (5 bases). The sequenced material came from CD4+ T cells sorted from blood. The CDR3 bases are TGCGCCAGCAGCCCAGTGGGAGTATTGGAGACCCAGTACTTC. This codes for CASSPVGVLETQYF.